The sample holds a few counts of the clone carrying this T cell receptor (beta chain). Its antigen remains unidentified. Reverse transcribing all isolated RNA meant expressed TCRB transcripts were sequenced. Here immunoSEQ multiplex PCR was the method, and the copy in TCRdb shows in-frame clones only, minus some. The sample has 860,000 or so clones; roughly a sixth are singletons. The V and J ends lost 5 bases and 0 bases respectively, with 16 bases between them. The CDR3 has 16 residues. Germline CDR1 reads SGHDT; CDR2 reads YYEEEE. The record originates from a study of beta chain features in type 1 diabetes. Findings of the study overall: PCR might show a preference for shorter templates, equally across patients and controls. cDNA-based reads could over-represent cells with high TCR expression.

Sequences were obtained from naive CD4+ T cells from blood. The TCR comes from a woman aged 18-29 years in good health. V gene TRBV5-6 combines with J gene TRBJ2-3; the D is unclear. This chain's CDR3 is CASSPILRPSTDTQYF. The DNA for the CDR3 is TGTGCCAGCAGTCCCATACTACGTCCTAGCACAGATACGCAGTATTTT.